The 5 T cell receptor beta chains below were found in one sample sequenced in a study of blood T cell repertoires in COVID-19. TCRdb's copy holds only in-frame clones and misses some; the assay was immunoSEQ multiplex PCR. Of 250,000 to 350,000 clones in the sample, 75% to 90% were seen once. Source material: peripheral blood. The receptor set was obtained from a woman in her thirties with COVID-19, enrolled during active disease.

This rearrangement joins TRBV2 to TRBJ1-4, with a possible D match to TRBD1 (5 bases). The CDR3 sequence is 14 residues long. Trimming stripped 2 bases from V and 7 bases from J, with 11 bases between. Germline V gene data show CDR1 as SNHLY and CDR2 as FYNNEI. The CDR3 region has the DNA TGTGCCAGCAGTGAACAGGCTAGGGGTGAAAAACTGTTTTTT. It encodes CASSEQARGEKLFF.

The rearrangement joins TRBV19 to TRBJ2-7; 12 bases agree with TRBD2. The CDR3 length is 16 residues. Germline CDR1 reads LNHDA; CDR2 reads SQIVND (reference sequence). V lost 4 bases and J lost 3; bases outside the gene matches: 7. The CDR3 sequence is CASSRASGRAVYEQYF. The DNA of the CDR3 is TGTGCCAGTAGTAGGGCTAGCGGGAGGGCTGTCTACGAGCAGTACTTC.

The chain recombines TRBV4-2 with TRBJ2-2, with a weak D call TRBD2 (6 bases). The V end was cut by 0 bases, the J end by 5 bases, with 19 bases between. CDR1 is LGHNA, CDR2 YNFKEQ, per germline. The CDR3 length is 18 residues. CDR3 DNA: TGTGCCAGCAGCCAAGACCTCCCTGGGGGAGGTGATACCGGGGAGCTGTTTTTT. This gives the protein CASSQDLPGGGDTGELFF.

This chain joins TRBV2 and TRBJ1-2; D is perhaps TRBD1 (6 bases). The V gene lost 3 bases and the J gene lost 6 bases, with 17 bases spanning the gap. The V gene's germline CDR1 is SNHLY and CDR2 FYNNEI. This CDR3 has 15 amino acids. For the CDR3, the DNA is TGTGCCAGCAGTGAGAGACAGGCGGCATCGGATGGCTACACCTTC. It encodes CASSERQAASDGYTF. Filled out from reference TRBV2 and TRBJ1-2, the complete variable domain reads EPEVTQTPSHQVTQMGQEVILRCVPISNHLYFYWYRQILGQKVEFLVSFYNNEISEKSEIFDDQFSVERPDGSNFTLKIRSTKLEDSAMYFCASSERQAASDGYTFGSGTRLTVV.

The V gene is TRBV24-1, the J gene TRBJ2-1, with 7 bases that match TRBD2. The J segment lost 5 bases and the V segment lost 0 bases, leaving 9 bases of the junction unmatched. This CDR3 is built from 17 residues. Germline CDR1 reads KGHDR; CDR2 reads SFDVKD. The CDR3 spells CATSDLALADTNNEQFF. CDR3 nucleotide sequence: TGTGCCACCAGTGATTTGGCGCTAGCGGACACAAACAATGAGCAGTTCTTC.